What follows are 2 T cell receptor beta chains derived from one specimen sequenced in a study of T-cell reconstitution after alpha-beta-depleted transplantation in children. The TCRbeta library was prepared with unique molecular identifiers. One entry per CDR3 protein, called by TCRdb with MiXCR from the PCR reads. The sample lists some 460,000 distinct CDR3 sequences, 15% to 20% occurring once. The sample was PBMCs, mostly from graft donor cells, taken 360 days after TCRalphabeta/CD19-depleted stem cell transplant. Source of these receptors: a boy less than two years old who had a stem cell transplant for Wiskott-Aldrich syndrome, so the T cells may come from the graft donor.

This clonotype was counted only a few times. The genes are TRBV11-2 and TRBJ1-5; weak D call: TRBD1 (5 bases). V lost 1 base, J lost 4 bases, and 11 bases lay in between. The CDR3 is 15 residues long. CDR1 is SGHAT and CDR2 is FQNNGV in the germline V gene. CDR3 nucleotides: TGTGCCAGCAGCTTAGTATCGGGGGAGAATCAGCCCCAGCATTTT. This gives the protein CASSLVSGENQPQHF. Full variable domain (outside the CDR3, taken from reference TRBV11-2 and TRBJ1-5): EAGVAQSPRYKIIEKRQSVAFWCNPISGHATLYWYQQILGQGPKLLIQFQNNGVVDDSQLPKDRFSAERLKGVDSTLKIQPAKLEDSAVYLCASSLVSGENQPQHFGDGTRLSIL.

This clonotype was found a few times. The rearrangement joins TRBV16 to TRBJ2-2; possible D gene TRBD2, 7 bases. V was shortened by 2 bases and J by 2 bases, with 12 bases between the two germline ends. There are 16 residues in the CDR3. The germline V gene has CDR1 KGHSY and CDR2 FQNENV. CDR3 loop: CASSQRGATNTGELFF. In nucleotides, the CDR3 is TGTGCCAGCAGCCAACGGGGGGCTACAAACACCGGGGAGCTGTTTTTT.